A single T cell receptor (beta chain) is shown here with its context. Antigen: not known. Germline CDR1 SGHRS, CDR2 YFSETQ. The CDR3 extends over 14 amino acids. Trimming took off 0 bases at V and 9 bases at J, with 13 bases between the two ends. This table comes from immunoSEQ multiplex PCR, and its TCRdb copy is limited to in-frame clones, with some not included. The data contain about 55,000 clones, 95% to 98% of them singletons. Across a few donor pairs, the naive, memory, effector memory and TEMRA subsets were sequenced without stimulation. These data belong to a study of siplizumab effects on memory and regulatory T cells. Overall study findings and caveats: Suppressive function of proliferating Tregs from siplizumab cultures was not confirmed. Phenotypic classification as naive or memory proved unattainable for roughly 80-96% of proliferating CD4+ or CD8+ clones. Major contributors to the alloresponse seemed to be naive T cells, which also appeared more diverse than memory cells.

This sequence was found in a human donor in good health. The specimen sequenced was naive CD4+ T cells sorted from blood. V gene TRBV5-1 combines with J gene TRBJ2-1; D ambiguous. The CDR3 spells CASSLDYPLSEQFF. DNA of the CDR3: TGCGCCAGCAGCTTGGACTACCCATTGAGTGAGCAGTTCTTC. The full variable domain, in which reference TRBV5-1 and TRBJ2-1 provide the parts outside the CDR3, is KAGVTQTPRYLIKTRGQQVTLSCSPISGHRSVSWYQQTPGQGLQFLFEYFSETQRNKGNFPGRFSGRQFSNSRSEMNVSTLELGDSALYLCASSLDYPLSEQFFGPGTRLTVL.